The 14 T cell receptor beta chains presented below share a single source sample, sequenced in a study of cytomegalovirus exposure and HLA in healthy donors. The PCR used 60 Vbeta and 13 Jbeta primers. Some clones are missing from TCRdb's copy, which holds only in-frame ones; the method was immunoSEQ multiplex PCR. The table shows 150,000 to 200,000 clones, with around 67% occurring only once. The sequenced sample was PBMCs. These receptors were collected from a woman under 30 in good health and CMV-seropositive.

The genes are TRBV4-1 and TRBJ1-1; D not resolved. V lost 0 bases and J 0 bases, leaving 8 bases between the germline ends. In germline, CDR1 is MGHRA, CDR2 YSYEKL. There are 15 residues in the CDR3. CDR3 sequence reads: CASSQEGYMNTEAFF. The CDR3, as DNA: TGCGCCAGCAGCCAAGAGGGCTATATGAACACTGAAGCTTTCTTT.

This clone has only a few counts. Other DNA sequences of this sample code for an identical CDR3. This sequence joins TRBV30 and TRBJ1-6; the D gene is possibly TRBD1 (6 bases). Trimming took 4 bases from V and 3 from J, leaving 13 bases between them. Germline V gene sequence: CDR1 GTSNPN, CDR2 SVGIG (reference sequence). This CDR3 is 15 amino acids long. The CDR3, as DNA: TGTGCCTGGATGGCCAGGGGCGGCTATAATTCACCCCTCCACTTT. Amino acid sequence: CAWMARGGYNSPLHF.

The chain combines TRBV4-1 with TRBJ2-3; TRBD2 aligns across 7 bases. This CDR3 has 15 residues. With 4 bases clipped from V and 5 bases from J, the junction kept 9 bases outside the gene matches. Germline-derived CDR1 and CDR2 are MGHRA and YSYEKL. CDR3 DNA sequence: TGCGCCAGCAGCCTTGGCGGGAGCGTCGGAGATACGCAGTATTTT. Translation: CASSLGGSVGDTQYF.

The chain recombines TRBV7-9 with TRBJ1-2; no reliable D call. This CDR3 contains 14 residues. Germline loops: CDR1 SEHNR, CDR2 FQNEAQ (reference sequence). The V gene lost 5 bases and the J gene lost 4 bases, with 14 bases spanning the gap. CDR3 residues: CASSPREGGYGYTF. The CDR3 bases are TGTGCCAGCAGCCCCCGTGAGGGCGGCTATGGCTACACCTTC. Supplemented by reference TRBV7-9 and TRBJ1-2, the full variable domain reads DTGVSQNPRHKITKRGQNVTFRCDPISEHNRLYWYRQTLGQGPEFLTYFQNEAQLEKSRLLSDRFSAERPKGSFSTLEIQRTEQGDSAMYLCASSPREGGYGYTFGSGTRLTVV.

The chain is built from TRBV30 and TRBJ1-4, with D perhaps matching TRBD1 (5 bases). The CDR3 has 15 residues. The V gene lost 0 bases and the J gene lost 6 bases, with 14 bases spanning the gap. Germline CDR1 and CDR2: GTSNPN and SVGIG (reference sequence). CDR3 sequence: CAWSVDRGWDEKLFF. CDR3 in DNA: TGTGCCTGGAGTGTCGATCGGGGGTGGGATGAAAAACTGTTTTTT.

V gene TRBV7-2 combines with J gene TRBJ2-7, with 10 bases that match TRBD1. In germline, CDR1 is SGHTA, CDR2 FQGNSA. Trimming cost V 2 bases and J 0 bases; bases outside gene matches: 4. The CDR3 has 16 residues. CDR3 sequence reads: CASSLTGTGASYEQYF. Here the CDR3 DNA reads TGTGCCAGCAGCTTAACCGGGACAGGGGCCTCCTACGAGCAGTACTTC.

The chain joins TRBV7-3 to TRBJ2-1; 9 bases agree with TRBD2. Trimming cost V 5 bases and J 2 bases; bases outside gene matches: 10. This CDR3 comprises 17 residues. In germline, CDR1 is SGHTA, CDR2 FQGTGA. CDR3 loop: CASSPWEGGGAYNEQFF. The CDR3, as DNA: TGTGCCAGCAGCCCGTGGGAGGGCGGGGGGGCCTACAATGAGCAGTTCTTC.

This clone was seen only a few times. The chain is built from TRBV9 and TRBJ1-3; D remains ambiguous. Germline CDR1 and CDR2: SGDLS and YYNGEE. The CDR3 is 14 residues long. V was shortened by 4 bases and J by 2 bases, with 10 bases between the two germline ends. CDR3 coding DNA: TGTGCCAGCAGCCCTCATAGTGCTGGAAACACCATATATTTT. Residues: CASSPHSAGNTIYF.

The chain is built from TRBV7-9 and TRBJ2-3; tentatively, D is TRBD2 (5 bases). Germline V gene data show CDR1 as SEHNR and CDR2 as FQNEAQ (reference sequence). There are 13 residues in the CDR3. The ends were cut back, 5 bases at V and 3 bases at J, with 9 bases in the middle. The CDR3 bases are TGTGCCAGCAGCCCAGGAGGAACAGATACGCAGTATTTT. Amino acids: CASSPGGTDTQYF.

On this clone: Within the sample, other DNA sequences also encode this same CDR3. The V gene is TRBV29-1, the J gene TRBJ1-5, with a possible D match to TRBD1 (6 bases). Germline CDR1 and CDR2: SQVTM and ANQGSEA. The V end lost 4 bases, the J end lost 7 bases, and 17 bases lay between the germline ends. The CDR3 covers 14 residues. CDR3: CSVGSGTTQQPQHF. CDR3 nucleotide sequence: TGCAGCGTTGGGTCCGGGACAACCCAGCAGCCCCAGCATTTT.

The CDR3 nucleotides read TGTGCCTGGAGTCCTCCTGACAGGGCTTTTTATGGCTACACCTTC. The encoded protein is CAWSPPDRAFYGYTF. The chain is built from TRBV30 and TRBJ1-2; 7 bases are a match to TRBD1. The CDR3 consists of 15 residues. V lost 2 bases, J lost 5 bases, and 11 bases stayed unmatched. Germline values: CDR1 GTSNPN, CDR2 SVGIG (reference sequence).

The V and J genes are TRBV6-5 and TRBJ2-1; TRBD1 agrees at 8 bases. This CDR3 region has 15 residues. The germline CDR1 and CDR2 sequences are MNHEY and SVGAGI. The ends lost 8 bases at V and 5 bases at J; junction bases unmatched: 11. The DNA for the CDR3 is TGTGCCAGCCGCCCCGACAGGGGCGAAAACAATGAGCAGTTCTTC. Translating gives CASRPDRGENNEQFF.

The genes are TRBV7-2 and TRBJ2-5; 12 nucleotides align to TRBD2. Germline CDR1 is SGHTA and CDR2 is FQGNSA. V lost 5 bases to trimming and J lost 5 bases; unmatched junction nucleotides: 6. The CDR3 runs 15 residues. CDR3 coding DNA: TGTGCCAGCAGCCCGACTAGCGGGAGAAGGGAGACCCAGTACTTC. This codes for CASSPTSGRRETQYF.

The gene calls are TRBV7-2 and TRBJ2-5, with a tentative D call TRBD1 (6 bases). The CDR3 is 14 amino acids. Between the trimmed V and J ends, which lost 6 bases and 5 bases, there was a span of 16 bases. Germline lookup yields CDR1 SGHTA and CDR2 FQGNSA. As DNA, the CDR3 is TGTGCCAGCAGTCGAAACGGACAGATGGAGACCCAGTACTTC. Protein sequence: CASSRNGQMETQYF.